This T cell receptor (beta chain) emerged from a study of T cells in Graves' hyperthyroidism and ophthalmopathy. This clonotype has at least ten counts. Its antigen is unknown. Study-wide findings and caveats: Most thyroid clonotypes expanded above 0.001 appeared in blood too. With a median lead of around 6.7 months before onset, the model predicted ophthalmopathy.

CDR1 is SGHDN, CDR2 FVKESK, per germline. The CDR3 has 15 residues. Trimming stripped 2 bases from V and 2 bases from J, with 10 bases between. Regions amplified from RNA transcripts were the TCR beta CDR3 regions. Using the HTBI primer set, a first-round RT-PCR was run on the TCR CDR3. TCRdb re-analysed the multiplex PCR reads in MiXCR, keeping a single row per CDR3 protein. The table lists 500,000 to 800,000 distinct CDR3 sequences, roughly 14% of them singletons. The chain links TRBV14 to TRBJ2-1; D is undetermined. Sequenced input: blood. The source of this sequence is a woman aged 45-65 years with Graves' ophthalmopathy. CDR3 in amino acids: CASSQHGSTYNEQFF. CDR3 sequence (DNA): TGTGCCAGCAGCCAACATGGTAGTACCTACAATGAGCAGTTCTTC.